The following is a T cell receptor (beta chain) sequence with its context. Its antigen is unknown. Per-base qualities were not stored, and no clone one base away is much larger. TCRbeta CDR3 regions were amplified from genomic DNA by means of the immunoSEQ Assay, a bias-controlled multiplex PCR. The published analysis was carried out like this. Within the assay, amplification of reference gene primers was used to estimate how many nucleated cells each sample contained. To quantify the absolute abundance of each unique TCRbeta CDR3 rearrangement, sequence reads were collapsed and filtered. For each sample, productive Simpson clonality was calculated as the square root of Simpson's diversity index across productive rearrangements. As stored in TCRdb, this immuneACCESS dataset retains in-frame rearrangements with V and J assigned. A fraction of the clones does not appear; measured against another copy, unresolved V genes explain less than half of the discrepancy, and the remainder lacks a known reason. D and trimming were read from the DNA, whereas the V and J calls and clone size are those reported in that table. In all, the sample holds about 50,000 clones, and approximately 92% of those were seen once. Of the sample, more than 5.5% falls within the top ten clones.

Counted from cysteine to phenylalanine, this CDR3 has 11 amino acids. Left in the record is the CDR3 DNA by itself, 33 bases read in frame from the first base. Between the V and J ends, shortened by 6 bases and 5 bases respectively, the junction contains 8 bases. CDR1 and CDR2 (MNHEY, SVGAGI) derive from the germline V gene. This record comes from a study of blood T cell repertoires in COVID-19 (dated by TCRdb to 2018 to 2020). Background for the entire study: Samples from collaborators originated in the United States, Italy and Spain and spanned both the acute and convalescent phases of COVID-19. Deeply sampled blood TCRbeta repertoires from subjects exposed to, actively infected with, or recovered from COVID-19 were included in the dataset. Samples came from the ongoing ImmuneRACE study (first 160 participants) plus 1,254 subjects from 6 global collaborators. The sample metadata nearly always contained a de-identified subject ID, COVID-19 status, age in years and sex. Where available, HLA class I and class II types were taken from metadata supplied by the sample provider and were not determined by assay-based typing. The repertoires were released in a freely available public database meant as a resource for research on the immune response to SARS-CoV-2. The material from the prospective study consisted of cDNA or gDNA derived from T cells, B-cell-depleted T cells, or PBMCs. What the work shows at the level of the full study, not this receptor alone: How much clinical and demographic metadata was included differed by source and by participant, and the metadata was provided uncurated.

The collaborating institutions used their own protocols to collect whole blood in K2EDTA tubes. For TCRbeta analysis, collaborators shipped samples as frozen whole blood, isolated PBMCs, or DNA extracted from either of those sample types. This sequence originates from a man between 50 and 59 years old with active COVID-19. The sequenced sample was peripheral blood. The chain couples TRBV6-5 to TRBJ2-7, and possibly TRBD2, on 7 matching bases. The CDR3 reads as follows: CASRGGHEQYF. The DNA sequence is TGTGCCAGCAGGGGGGGGCACGAGCAGTACTTC.